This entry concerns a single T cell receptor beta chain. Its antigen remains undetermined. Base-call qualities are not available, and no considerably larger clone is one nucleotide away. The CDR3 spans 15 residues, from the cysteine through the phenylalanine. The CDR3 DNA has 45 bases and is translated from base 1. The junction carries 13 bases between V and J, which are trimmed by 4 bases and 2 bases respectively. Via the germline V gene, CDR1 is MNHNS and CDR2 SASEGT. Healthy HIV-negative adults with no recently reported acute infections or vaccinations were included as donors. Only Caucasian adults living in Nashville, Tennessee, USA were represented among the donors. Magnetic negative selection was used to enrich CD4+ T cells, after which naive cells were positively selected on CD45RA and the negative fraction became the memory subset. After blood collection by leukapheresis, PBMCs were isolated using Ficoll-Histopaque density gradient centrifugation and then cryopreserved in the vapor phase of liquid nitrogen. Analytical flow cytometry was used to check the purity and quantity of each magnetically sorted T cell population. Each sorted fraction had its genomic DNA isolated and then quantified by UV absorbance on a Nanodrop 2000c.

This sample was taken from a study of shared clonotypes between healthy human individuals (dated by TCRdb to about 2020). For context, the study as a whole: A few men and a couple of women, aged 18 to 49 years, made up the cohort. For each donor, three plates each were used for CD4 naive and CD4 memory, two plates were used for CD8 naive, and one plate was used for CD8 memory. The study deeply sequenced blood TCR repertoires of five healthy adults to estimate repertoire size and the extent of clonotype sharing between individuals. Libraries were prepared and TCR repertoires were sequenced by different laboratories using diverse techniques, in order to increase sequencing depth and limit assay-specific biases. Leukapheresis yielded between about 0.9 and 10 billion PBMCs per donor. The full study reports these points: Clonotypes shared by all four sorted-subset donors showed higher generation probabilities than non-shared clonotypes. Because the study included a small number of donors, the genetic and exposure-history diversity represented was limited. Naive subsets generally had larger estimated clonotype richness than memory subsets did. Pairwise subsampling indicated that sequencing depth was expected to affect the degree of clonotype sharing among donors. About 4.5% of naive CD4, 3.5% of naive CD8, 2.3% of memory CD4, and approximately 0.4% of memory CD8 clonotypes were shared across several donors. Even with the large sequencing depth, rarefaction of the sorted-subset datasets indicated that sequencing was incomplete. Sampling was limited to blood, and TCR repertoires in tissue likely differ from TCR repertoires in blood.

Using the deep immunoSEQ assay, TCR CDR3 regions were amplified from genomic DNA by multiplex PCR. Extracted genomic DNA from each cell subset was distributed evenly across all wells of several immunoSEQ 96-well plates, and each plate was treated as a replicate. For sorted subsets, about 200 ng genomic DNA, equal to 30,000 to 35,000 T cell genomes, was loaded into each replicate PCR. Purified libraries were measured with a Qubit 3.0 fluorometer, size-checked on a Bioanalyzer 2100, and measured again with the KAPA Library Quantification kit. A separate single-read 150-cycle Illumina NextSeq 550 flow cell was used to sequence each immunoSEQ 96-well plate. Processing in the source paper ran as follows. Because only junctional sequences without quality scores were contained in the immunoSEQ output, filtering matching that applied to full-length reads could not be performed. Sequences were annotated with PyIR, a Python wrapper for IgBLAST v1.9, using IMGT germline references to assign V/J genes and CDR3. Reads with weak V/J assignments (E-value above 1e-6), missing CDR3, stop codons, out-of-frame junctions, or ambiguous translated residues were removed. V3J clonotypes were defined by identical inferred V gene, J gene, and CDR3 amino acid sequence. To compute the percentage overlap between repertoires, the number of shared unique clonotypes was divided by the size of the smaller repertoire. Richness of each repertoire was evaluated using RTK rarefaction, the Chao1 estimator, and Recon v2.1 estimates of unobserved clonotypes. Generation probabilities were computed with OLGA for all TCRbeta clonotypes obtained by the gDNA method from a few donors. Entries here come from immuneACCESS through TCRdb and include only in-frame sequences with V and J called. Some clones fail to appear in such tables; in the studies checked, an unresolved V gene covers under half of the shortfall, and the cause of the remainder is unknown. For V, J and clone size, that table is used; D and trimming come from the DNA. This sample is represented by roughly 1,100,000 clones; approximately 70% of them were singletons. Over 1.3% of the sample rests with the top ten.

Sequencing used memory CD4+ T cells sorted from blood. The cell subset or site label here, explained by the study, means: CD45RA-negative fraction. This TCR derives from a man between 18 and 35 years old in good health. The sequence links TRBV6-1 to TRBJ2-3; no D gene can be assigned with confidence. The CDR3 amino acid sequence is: CASSGEGRDTDTQYF. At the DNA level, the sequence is TGTGCCAGCAGTGGGGAAGGGCGAGACACAGATACGCAGTATTTT.